The clone carrying this T cell receptor (beta chain) was seen ten or more times. This record belongs to a study of blood T cell repertoires in COVID-19. V lost 2 bases to trimming and J lost 4 bases, with 14 bases between them. Germline V lookup: CDR1 MNHEY, CDR2 SVGAGI. The CDR3 sequence is 16 residues long. Original methodology: Amplification of reference gene primers was used by the study to estimate nucleated cell counts. Clones were read by immunoSEQ multiplex PCR, and TCRdb kept only the in-frame ones, dropping some. V, J and clone size are taken as reported in that table, and D and trimming were inferred from the DNA itself. The table has about 250,000 clones, around 79% seen once.

Sequenced material: peripheral blood. This TCR was recovered from a woman aged 80 or over with acute or convalescent COVID-19. V gene TRBV6-5 combines with J gene TRBJ2-2; unclear D gene. CDR3 loop: CASSYAALRGTGELFF. The CDR3 DNA follows: TGTGCCAGCAGTTACGCGGCACTGCGAGGCACCGGGGAGCTGTTTTTT.